Listed below are T cell receptor beta chains from one sample, sequenced in a study of blood T cell repertoires in COVID-19. Sequencing used immunoSEQ multiplex PCR; TCRdb keeps in-frame clones, though not all of them. In the table there are some 160,000 clones, 80% of which are singletons. The sequenced sample consisted of peripheral blood. The source is a woman aged 45-59 years with acute or convalescent COVID-19. CDR3s include the opening cysteine and the closing phenylalanine or tryptophan. The D gene is left open where the match is weak. Some rows mark clone size as missing; the rest say once, few, many or name a class of expanded clone.

J,D,size,V,CDR3,DNA
TRBJ2-7,TRBD2,once,TRBV9,CASSRGASGYIYEQYF,TGTGCCAGCAGCCGAGGCGCTAGCGGGTACATCTACGAGCAGTACTTC
TRBJ1-1,-,once,TRBV20-1,CSASDEGRSITEAFF,TGCAGTGCTAGTGACGAGGGAAGGTCGATTACTGAAGCTTTCTTT
TRBJ1-4,-,-,TRBV7-9,CASSSEGNEKLFF,TGTGCCAGCAGCTCGGAGGGTAATGAAAAACTGTTTTTT
TRBJ1-5,-,few,TRBV7-9,CASSLDGGEHQPQHF,TGTGCCAGCAGCTTAGACGGGGGGGAACATCAGCCCCAGCATTTT
TRBJ2-2,-,once,TRBV10-3,CAISESSGGMNTGELFF,TGTGCCATCAGTGAGTCGAGTGGGGGGATGAACACCGGGGAGCTGTTTTTT
TRBJ1-5,-,-,TRBV14,CASSQGGGLPQHF,TGTGCCAGCAGCCAAGGAGGGGGATTGCCCCAGCATTTT
TRBJ2-3,-,once,TRBV6-2/TRBV6-3,CASSSGLYRTDTQYF,TGTGCCAGCAGTTCCGGACTGTACCGCACAGATACGCAGTATTTT
TRBJ1-1,-,-,TRBV11-2,CASRPAGFTEAFF,TGTGCCAGCAGACCGGCAGGGTTCACTGAAGCTTTCTTT
TRBJ2-2,TRBD1,-,TRBV14,CASSQVVGTGYTGELFF,TGTGCCAGCAGCCAAGTAGTCGGGACAGGGTACACCGGGGAGCTGTTTTTT
TRBJ1-2,-,-,TRBV4-3,CASSQDKGANYGYTF,TGCGCCAGCAGCCAAGATAAGGGAGCTAACTATGGCTACACCTTC
TRBJ2-7,TRBD1,few,TRBV18,CASSPPTGGIEQYF,TGTGCCAGCTCACCCCCGACAGGGGGCATCGAGCAGTACTTC
TRBJ1-3,-,-,TRBV5-3,CARSSPGQNCSGNTIYF,TGTGCCAGAAGCTCCCCCGGACAGAATTGCTCTGGAAACACCATATATTTT
TRBJ1-4,TRBD1,-,TRBV2,CASSDGRVVGQDHEKLFF,TGTGCCAGCAGTGACGGAAGGGTTGTAGGACAGGATCATGAAAAACTGTTTTTT
TRBJ1-5,-,-,TRBV6-1,CASSEKQVRAAQPQHF,TGTGCCAGCAGTGAGAAACAGGTCAGGGCGGCTCAGCCCCAGCATTTT
TRBJ1-2,-,-,TRBV6-4,CASSDGQWGYTF,TGTGCCAGCAGTGACGGACAGTGGGGCTACACCTTC
TRBJ1-3,-,once,TRBV5-1,CASSLTPQGSGNTIYF,TGCGCCAGCAGCTTGACACCACAGGGCTCTGGAAACACCATATATTTT
TRBJ2-5,-,few,TRBV4-3,CASSQWGPSETQYF,TGCGCCAGCAGCCAATGGGGCCCGTCAGAGACCCAGTACTTC
TRBJ1-5,-,-,TRBV7-8,CASSLDGSNQPQHF,TGTGCCAGCAGCTTAGACGGGAGTAATCAGCCCCAGCATTTT
TRBJ1-1,TRBD1,-,TRBV28,CASSMGQGYNTEAFF,TGTGCCAGCAGTATGGGACAGGGGTACAACACTGAAGCTTTCTTT
TRBJ1-5,TRBD1,-,TRBV2,CASIQDRGSNQPQHF,TGTGCCAGCATCCAGGACAGGGGTAGCAATCAGCCCCAGCATTTT
TRBJ1-2,-,-,TRBV27,CASSSSGQTNGYTF,TGTGCCAGCAGTTCTTCCGGACAGACTAATGGCTACACCTTC
TRBJ2-3,-,-,TRBV5-1,CASSLGQNTDTQYF,TGCGCCAGCAGCCTCGGACAGAACACAGATACGCAGTATTTT
TRBJ1-5,-,-,TRBV4-2,CASSQEAGFEGQPQHF,TGTGCCAGCAGCCAAGAAGCCGGGTTTGAGGGTCAGCCCCAGCATTTT
TRBJ2-1,-,-,TRBV20-1,CSASHHSYNEQFF,TGCAGTGCTAGTCATCACAGCTACAATGAGCAGTTCTTC
TRBJ2-1,-,-,TRBV7-6,CASSLGTNPYNEQFF,TGTGCCAGCAGCTTAGGGACTAATCCCTACAATGAGCAGTTCTTC
TRBJ2-6,TRBD1,-,TRBV10-3,CAISESDRGLYSGANVLTF,TGTGCCATCAGTGAGTCAGACAGGGGGTTATACTCTGGGGCCAACGTCCTGACTTTC
TRBJ2-1,TRBD2,-,TRBV3-1/TRBV3-2,CASSSTSGGNNEQFF,TGTGCCAGCAGCTCGACTAGCGGGGGAAACAATGAGCAGTTCTTC
TRBJ1-3,-,-,TRBV14,CASSRRVRAGNTIYF,TGTGCCAGCAGCCGGAGGGTTCGAGCTGGAAACACCATATATTTT
TRBJ1-2,-,-,TRBV28,CASSFPGNYGYTF,TGTGCCAGCAGTTTTCCAGGGAATTATGGCTACACCTTC
TRBJ2-2,-,few,TRBV18,CASSPTDSTGELFF,TGTGCCAGCTCACCAACGGACAGTACCGGGGAGCTGTTTTTT
TRBJ2-2,-,once,TRBV27,CASSLGQWTGELFF,TGTGCCAGCAGTTTAGGGCAGTGGACCGGGGAGCTGTTTTTT
TRBJ2-1,-,-,TRBV12-5,CASGLGVAISYNEQFF,TGTGCTAGTGGCTTGGGAGTAGCGATCTCCTACAATGAGCAGTTCTTC
TRBJ1-2,-,-,TRBV6-5,CASSYDGRLGYGYTF,TGTGCCAGCAGTTACGACGGCAGACTGGGCTATGGCTACACCTTC
TRBJ1-1,-,-,TRBV28,CASSWRHTEAFF,TGTGCCAGCAGTTGGAGACACACTGAAGCTTTCTTT
TRBJ2-7,TRBD2,-,TRBV5-4,CASSLTAGGDYEQYF,TGTGCCAGCAGCTTAACAGCGGGGGGAGACTACGAGCAGTACTTC
TRBJ2-5,-,-,TRBV5-1,CASSATEETQYF,TGCGCCAGCAGCGCGACAGAAGAGACCCAGTACTTC
TRBJ2-1,TRBD2,few,TRBV6-5,CATRTSGFDGQFF,TGTGCCACCAGGACTAGCGGGTTCGACGGGCAGTTCTTC
TRBJ1-1,TRBD1,few,TRBV19,CASNPGQGSTEAFF,TGTGCCAGCAACCCGGGACAGGGATCCACTGAAGCTTTCTTT
TRBJ1-2,-,few,TRBV3-1/TRBV3-2,CASSQVLSTGSLKDGYTF,TGTGCCAGCAGCCAAGTTCTTTCTACCGGGAGCCTCAAGGATGGCTACACCTTC
TRBJ2-1,TRBD2,once,TRBV30,CAWSPGLAGEEQFF,TGTGCCTGGAGCCCCGGACTAGCGGGGGAAGAGCAGTTCTTC
TRBJ1-1,-,few,TRBV3-1/TRBV3-2,CASSQVTGLNTEAFF,TGTGCCAGCAGCCAAGTGACAGGATTGAACACTGAAGCTTTCTTT
TRBJ1-3,-,many,TRBV6-6,CASRRTSTMYTIYF,TGTGCCAGCAGACGGACAAGCACTATGTACACCATATATTTT
TRBJ1-4,TRBD1,-,TRBV19,CASSRDRGEKLFF,TGTGCCAGTAGTCGCGACAGGGGCGAAAAACTGTTTTTT
TRBJ2-1,TRBD1,-,TRBV28,CASSSYGTGVFNEQFF,TGTGCCAGCAGTTCGTACGGGACAGGGGTATTCAATGAGCAGTTCTTC
TRBJ2-2,TRBD1,-,TRBV27,CASNRGHTGELFF,TGTGCCAGCAACAGGGGGCATACCGGGGAGCTGTTTTTT
TRBJ2-1,-,few,TRBV5-6,CASSLEGNEQFF,TGTGCCAGCAGCTTGGAGGGGAATGAGCAGTTCTTC
TRBJ2-2,-,few,TRBV29-1,CSVRSSVQGTGELFF,TGCAGCGTACGAAGTTCGGTTCAGGGCACCGGGGAGCTGTTTTTT
TRBJ2-2,-,-,TRBV10-3,CAISDHDSTGELFF,TGTGCCATCAGTGACCACGACAGCACCGGGGAGCTGTTTTTT
TRBJ1-1,-,-,TRBV16,CASSQSGMNTEAFF,TGTGCCAGCAGCCAATCCGGGATGAACACTGAAGCTTTCTTT
TRBJ1-5,-,-,TRBV7-9,CASSLLNQPQHF,TGTGCCAGCAGCTTACTGAATCAGCCCCAGCATTTT
TRBJ1-2,-,-,TRBV6-5,CASSLIYGYTF,TGTGCCAGCAGTTTAATCTATGGCTACACCTTC
TRBJ1-6,-,-,TRBV5-8,CASRWDWTPLHF,TGTGCCAGCAGGTGGGACTGGACACCCCTCCACTTT
TRBJ2-5,-,-,TRBV5-1,CASSRDSGQETQYF,TGCGCCAGCAGCCGCGACAGTGGCCAAGAGACCCAGTACTTC